This T cell receptor (beta chain) was profiled in a study of blood T cell repertoires in COVID-19. Study background: There were acute and convalescent COVID-19 samples, and they came from the United States, Italy and Spain. T cells, B-cell-depleted T cells, or PBMCs supplied cDNA or gDNA.

This CDR3 has 15 residues. V trimming: 8 bases; J trimming: 3 bases; junction bases outside the gene matches: 9. CDR1 SNHLY and CDR2 FYNNEI come from the germline V gene. Under the authors' procedure: Reference gene primer amplification gave estimated nucleated cell counts. Generated by immunoSEQ multiplex PCR, the TCRdb table keeps only in-frame clones and is missing some. That table gives V, J and clone size, and the DNA gave D and trimming. Of 250,000 or so clones in the sample, 80% to 95% were seen once. In this sample, this clone turned up once. The Seattle patients joined while their infection was active and were tracked longitudinally afterward.

The TCR sequence derives from a man aged 25-40 years with COVID-19, enrolled during active disease. V gene TRBV2 combines with J gene TRBJ2-1, with 8 bases matching TRBD2. Material: peripheral blood. The CDR3 DNA sequence: TGTGCCAGCTCCCCGACTAGCGTAGGCTACAATGAGCAGTTCTTC. Protein sequence: CASSPTSVGYNEQFF.